The 30 T cell receptor beta chains below all came from one sample that was sequenced in a study of Graves' ophthalmopathy and Graves' hyperthyroidism. Researchers took RNA transcripts and amplified TCR beta CDR3 regions from them. Amplification began with first-round RT-PCR using HTBI primers, then second-round multiplex PCR was performed. MiXCR, applied by TCRdb to the multiplex PCR reads, yields one record per CDR3 protein. Of about 1.2 million distinct CDR3 sequences in the sample, about 35% were seen once. Sequencing was carried out using peripheral blood or thyroid tissue (not recorded which). These receptors were collected from an adult man with Graves' hyperthyroidism.

Comment on this clonotype: A single base separates this from a much larger clone, so it may be a read error. The rearrangement uses TRBV20-1 and TRBJ2-2; 9 bases fit TRBD2. CDR3 length: 16 residues. CDR1 DFQATT and CDR2 SNEGSKA come from the germline V gene (reference sequence). This chain's CDR3 is CSARDSREGISGELLF. CDR3 bases: TGCAGTGCTAGAGATTCGCGGGAGGGGATATCCGGGGAGCTGCTTTTT.

This clonotype showed up many times. The V gene is TRBV29-1, the J gene TRBJ1-2; D may be TRBD1 (5 bases). V lost 2 bases to trimming and J lost 8 bases, with 12 bases between them. The germline V gene has CDR1 SQVTM and CDR2 ANQGSEA. This CDR3 region has 12 residues. The CDR3 protein is CSVERQGRGYTF. CDR3 coding DNA: TGCAGCGTTGAAAGGCAGGGTAGAGGCTACACCTTC.

This clonotype appeared a few times. This chain joins TRBV4-1 and TRBJ1-2; D not resolved. The CDR3 spans 16 residues. The V gene lost 5 bases and the J gene lost 0 bases, with 16 bases spanning the gap. Germline CDR1 and CDR2: MGHRA and YSYEKL. The CDR3: CASSGRSRPTNYGYTF. CDR3 bases: TGCGCCAGCAGCGGCCGGTCACGCCCTACTAACTATGGCTACACCTTC.

The chain uses TRBV7-6 and TRBJ1-2, with D maybe TRBD1 (6 bases). The length of the CDR3 is 12 residues. Germline V gene data show CDR1 as SGHVS and CDR2 as FNYEAQ. V lost 1 base, J lost 12 bases, and 12 bases lay in between. The CDR3: CASSLGGGKNTF. CDR3 nucleotides: TGTGCCAGCAGCTTAGGTGGGGGCAAGAACACCTTC.

The chain uses TRBV2 and TRBJ1-2; D is uncertain. Germline CDR1 reads SNHLY; CDR2 reads FYNNEI. V lost 7 bases and J 6 bases, leaving 9 bases between the germline ends. The CDR3 has 11 amino acids. CDR3 sequence reads: CASKGADGYTF. DNA of the CDR3: TGTGCCAGCAAGGGAGCTGATGGCTACACCTTC.

This clonotype was seen a handful of times. A much larger clonotype is one base distant, so this may be a read error. The chain links TRBV10-3 to TRBJ2-5, with D perhaps TRBD1 or TRBD2 (7 bases each). The germline V gene has CDR1 ENHRY and CDR2 SYGVKD. This CDR3 has 15 residues. Trimming took 0 bases from V and 9 from J, leaving 17 bases between them. Written as DNA, the CDR3 is TGTGCCATCAGTGAGTCTTCTCTGCCAGGGGGGGCCCAGTACTTC. This translates into CAISESSLPGGAQYF.

For this clonotype: It may be a read error: a sequence one base away is much more abundant. V is TRBV10-3 and J is TRBJ1-1; maybe TRBD1 (5 bases). Germline CDR1 and CDR2: ENHRY and SYGVKD. The CDR3 has 15 residues. CDR3 sequence reads: CASSNTWGGDTEAFF. CDR3 nucleotides: TGTGCCAGCAGTAACACGTGGGGGGGGGACACTGAAGCTTTCTTT.

V gene TRBV29-1 combines with J gene TRBJ2-7; possibly TRBD2 for D (7 bases). The V gene lost 1 base and the J gene lost 1 base, with 11 bases spanning the gap. There are 14 residues in the CDR3. Germline lookup yields CDR1 SQVTM and CDR2 ANQGSEA. CDR3 amino acids: CSVEGGGPSYEQYF. The CDR3 DNA follows: TGCAGCGTTGAAGGCGGGGGCCCTTCCTACGAGCAGTACTTC.

There are many counts of this clonotype. The CDR3 region has the DNA TGCAGCGTAACGACGGCTTACGAGCAGTACTTC. Protein sequence: CSVTTAYEQYF. This chain uses TRBV29-1 with TRBJ2-7; D not certain. Germline V lookup: CDR1 SQVTM, CDR2 ANQGSEA. The CDR3 is 11 amino acids. V was shortened by 6 bases and J by 4 bases, with 10 bases between the two germline ends.

The chain joins TRBV10-3 to TRBJ1-4; 8 positions agree with TRBD1. CDR1 ENHRY and CDR2 SYGVKD come from the germline V gene. V shed 0 bases, J shed 6 bases, and the junction held 3 bases outside the gene matches. This CDR3 is built from 15 residues. This CDR3 reads CAISESETGDEKLFF. The CDR3 bases are TGTGCCATCAGTGAGTCGGAGACAGGGGATGAAAAACTGTTTTTT.

The chain is built from TRBV7-9 and TRBJ2-2, with D unclear. CDR1 is SEHNR and CDR2 is FQNEAQ in the germline V gene (reference sequence). The CDR3 runs 13 residues. The V gene lost 5 bases and the J gene lost 3 bases, with 7 bases spanning the gap. In DNA form, the CDR3 reads TGTGCCAGCAGCCCTAGATACACCGGGGAGCTGTTTTTT. Protein product: CASSPRYTGELFF.

This clonotype was detected many times. V is TRBV29-1 and J is TRBJ2-7; possible D gene TRBD2, 7 bases. The germline gives CDR1 SQVTM, CDR2 ANQGSEA. This CDR3 has 13 residues. V lost 1 base to trimming and J lost 3 bases, with 10 bases between them. Here the CDR3 DNA reads TGCAGCGTTGAAGGGGGGGGCGACTACGAGCAGTACTTC. Its protein product is CSVEGGGDYEQYF.

At least ten counts were recorded for this clonotype. The chain carries TRBV19 and TRBJ1-6; TRBD1 aligns across 9 bases. Germline assignment: CDR1 LNHDA and CDR2 SQIVND (reference sequence). The CDR3 covers 14 residues. With V trimmed by 4 bases and J by 10 bases, 5 bases remained unmatched. As DNA, the CDR3 is TGTGCCAGTAGTACGGGACAGGGCGGCTCACCCCTCCACTTT. Amino acid sequence: CASSTGQGGSPLHF.

The sample holds many counts of this clonotype. The V gene is TRBV29-1, the J gene TRBJ2-7; D is possibly TRBD1 (6 bases). The CDR3 has 12 amino acids. V was cut by 7 bases and J by 2 bases, with 12 bases left in between. The germline V gene encodes CDR1 SQVTM and CDR2 ANQGSEA. The DNA of the CDR3 is TGCAGCGCCGGGGACAACACCTACGAGCAGTACTTC. Amino acids: CSAGDNTYEQYF.

As concerns this clonotype: An end of the junction does not agree with germline; a read error may underlie this. V and J are TRBV6-1 and TRBJ2-2, with D perhaps given as TRBD1 or TRBD2 (5 bases each). The CDR3 is 13 amino acids. Germline-derived CDR1 and CDR2 are MNHNS and SASEGT. The CDR3 DNA follows: TGTGCCAGCACCGTGACAGACACCGGGGAGCTGCTTTTT. Translation: CASTVTDTGELLF.

The chain is built from TRBV6-5 and TRBJ1-1; a possible D gene is TRBD1 (5 bases). The V and J ends lost 2 bases and 4 bases respectively, with 8 bases between them. Germline V gene lookup returns CDR1 MNHEY and CDR2 SVGAGI. This CDR3 is 13 amino acids long. The CDR3 DNA sequence: TGTGCCAGCAGTTACGGGGCACCCACTGAAGCTTTCTTT. Translated, it gives CASSYGAPTEAFF.

The CDR3 DNA follows: TGTGCCAGCAGCTTAGGGGGACTCCTCCGCCACGAGCAGTACTTC. It codes for CASSLGGLLRHEQYF. The chain recombines TRBV7-3 with TRBJ2-7, with D perhaps matching TRBD2 (6 bases). CDR1 SGHTA and CDR2 FQGTGA come from the germline V gene. Between the trimmed V and J ends, which lost 2 bases and 5 bases, there was a span of 16 bases. CDR3 size: 15 residues. The entire variable domain, with the rest obtained from reference TRBV7-3 and TRBJ2-7, is as follows: GAGVSQTPSNKVTEKGKYVELRCDPISGHTALYWYRQSLGQGPEFLIYFQGTGAADDSGLPNDRFFAVRPEGSVSTLKIQRTERGDSAVYLCASSLGGLLRHEQYFGPGTRLTVT.

The V gene is TRBV10-2, the J gene TRBJ1-2; D is unclear. Deletions cut 1 base from V and 3 bases from J, with 9 bases between. Germline V CDR1 and CDR2: WSHSY, SAAADI. CDR3 length: 14 residues. This chain's CDR3 is CASSELIDHYGYTF. As DNA, the CDR3 is TGCGCCAGCAGTGAGTTGATAGACCACTATGGCTACACCTTC.

Notes on this clonotype: No conserved phenylalanine or tryptophan is present at the end of the CDR3, so a read error is the likely explanation. The DNA is omitted, as the CDR3 cannot be located on it reliably, and the CDR3 follows TCRdb's listing. The V call is TRBV7-9, the J call TRBJ2-6; the DNA was not compared with TRBD2, the D call given in the table. Per the germline V gene, CDR1 is SEHNR and CDR2 is FQNEAQ (reference sequence). Inclusive of both ends, the CDR3 amounts to 9 amino acids. The CDR3 sequence: CASRPTAVT.

This clonotype was seen a few times. The V and J genes are TRBV28 and TRBJ2-5, with 7 bases matching TRBD1. Germline V gives CDR1 MDHEN, CDR2 SYDVKM. This CDR3 is 14 amino acids long. Trimming took 5 bases from V and 3 from J; bases not matched to a gene: 6. CDR3: CASSPRDSKETQYF. The CDR3 DNA reads TGTGCCAGCAGTCCCCGGGACAGTAAAGAGACCCAGTACTTC.

CDR3: CSSGDNQETQYF. The CDR3 nucleotides read TGCAGCAGTGGGGACAACCAAGAGACCCAGTACTTC. V usage is TRBV29-1 and J usage is TRBJ2-5; possible D gene TRBD1, 6 bases. Germline V gives CDR1 SQVTM, CDR2 ANQGSEA. There are 12 residues in the CDR3. The V end lost 8 bases, the J end lost 0 bases, and 10 bases lay between the germline ends.

This clonotype was counted a few times. This chain links TRBV4-2 with TRBJ1-2; no clear D gene. There are 16 residues in the CDR3. Trimming took 2 bases from V and 3 from J, leaving 16 bases between them. Germline CDR1 is LGHNA and CDR2 is YNFKEQ. In nucleotides, the CDR3 is TGTGCCAGCAGCCAACATTTATACAATACTGACTATGGCTACACCTTC. This translates into CASSQHLYNTDYGYTF.

V usage is TRBV9 and J usage is TRBJ2-7; 8 bases match TRBD2. J gave up 7 bases and V 4 bases, and 10 bases lay outside the gene matches. CDR1 is SGDLS and CDR2 is YYNGEE in the germline V gene. The CDR3 is 14 amino acids. CDR3 sequence reads: CASSQPGGGREQYF. DNA of the CDR3: TGTGCCAGCAGCCAACCGGGGGGGGGTCGTGAGCAGTACTTC.

The gene calls are TRBV7-2 and TRBJ1-5, with D perhaps TRBD1 (5 bases). V was shortened by 4 bases and J by 0 bases, with 13 bases between the two germline ends. This CDR3 region has 16 residues. Germline CDR1 reads SGHTA; CDR2 reads FQGNSA. CDR3 sequence reads: CASSSSGGTSNQPQHF. The CDR3, as DNA: TGTGCCAGCAGCTCCTCGGGAGGGACTAGCAATCAGCCCCAGCATTTT.

The J gene is TRBJ1-6, the V gene TRBV14, with 7 positions matching TRBD1. The CDR3 spans 19 residues. The V segment lost 4 bases and the J segment 4 bases; nucleotides outside the gene matches: 16. CDR1 is SGHDN and CDR2 is FVKESK in the germline V gene. CDR3 region: CASSRRDSLPGGYNSPLHF. The DNA of the CDR3 is TGTGCCAGCAGCCGCCGGGACAGCCTTCCCGGGGGGTATAATTCACCCCTCCACTTT.

This clonotype was counted only a few times. This sequence joins TRBV7-2 and TRBJ2-5, with TRBD2 identical over 12 bases. Per germline, CDR1 SGHTA and CDR2 FQGNSA. Trimming removed 5 bases from V and 5 bases from J; junction bases left unmatched: 15. This CDR3 comprises 18 residues. The CDR3 region has the DNA TGTGCCAGCAGCCACCTGACTAGCGGGAGTTCTTCTTGGGAGACCCAGTACTTC. Amino acids: CASSHLTSGSSSWETQYF.

This chain uses TRBV19 with TRBJ2-7; 11 nucleotides match TRBD1. Trimming took 4 bases from V and 5 from J; bases not matched to a gene: 4. The CDR3 totals 14 residues. Germline V lookup: CDR1 LNHDA, CDR2 SQIVND (reference sequence). The CDR3 DNA reads as TGTGCCAGTAGTAAAGGACAGGGGGCTAACGAGCAGTACTTC. This encodes CASSKGQGANEQYF.

This clonotype was seen only a few times. The chain joins TRBV5-4 to TRBJ1-1; the D gene is possibly TRBD1 (5 bases). Trimming took off 3 bases at V and 1 base at J, with 16 bases between the two ends. The CDR3 has 16 residues. The germline V gene encodes CDR1 SGHNT and CDR2 YYREEE (reference sequence). The CDR3 protein is CASSSGDRQGNTEAFF. The DNA for the CDR3 is TGTGCCAGCAGCTCCGGGGATAGGCAGGGGAACACTGAAGCTTTCTTT.

This clonotype was found many times. The V gene is TRBV5-1, the J gene TRBJ1-1, with a possible D match to TRBD1 (6 bases). CDR3 size: 16 residues. In germline, CDR1 is SGHRS, CDR2 YFSETQ. Trimming pared 7 bases from V and 3 bases from J, leaving 22 bases between. CDR3 sequence (DNA): TGCGCCAGCGGTACGGGCCAGGGCAGGGGAGACACTGAAGCTTTCTTT. Its translation is CASGTGQGRGDTEAFF. Variable domain in full (rest from reference TRBV5-1 and TRBJ1-1): KAGVTQTPRYLIKTRGQQVTLSCSPISGHRSVSWYQQTPGQGLQFLFEYFSETQRNKGNFPGRFSGRQFSNSRSEMNVSTLELGDSALYLCASGTGQGRGDTEAFFGQGTRLTVV.

This clonotype was detected once. CDR3 nucleotide sequence: TGTGCCAGCAGCTTACTGACACAGTACACTGAAGCTTTCTTT. Translating gives CASSLLTQYTEAFF. V gene TRBV7-8 combines with J gene TRBJ1-1; D is unclear. CDR1 is SGHVS and CDR2 is FQNEAQ in the germline V gene. The V gene lost 2 bases and the J gene lost 3 bases, with 10 bases spanning the gap. CDR3 length: 14 residues.